The rows below give T cell receptor beta chains drawn from one sample of a study of shared clonotypes between healthy human individuals. Only in-frame clones appear in the TCRdb table, and some are missing; sequencing was by immunoSEQ multiplex PCR. The sample carries some 2,100,000 clones, 90% to 96% recorded once. Sequencing was done on a sample of naive CD4+ T cells sorted from blood. The receptors originated from a man younger than 35 in good health. CDR3s include the opening cysteine and the closing phenylalanine or tryptophan. A D gene is named only where the DNA matches it firmly. Not every row has a clone size; where given, it reads once, few, many or a size class.

-,TRBV19,TRBJ1-5,-,TGTGCCAGTAGTATAGGTTGGGCGATTAATCAGCCCCAGCATTTT,CASSIGWAINQPQHF
once,TRBV6-6,TRBJ1-1,-,TGTGCCAGCAGTTACTCGAGTACGGGGTCGACTGAAGCTTTCTTT,CASSYSSTGSTEAFF
-,TRBV11-2,TRBJ2-1,TRBD1,TGTGCCAGCAGCTCGACAGGGAGCTCCTACAATGAGCAGTTCTTC,CASSSTGSSYNEQFF
once,TRBV13,TRBJ1-1,-,TGTGCCAGCAGCTTAGGCTCCGAAGGGTGGAGCTTCAAGTCCACTGAAGCTTTCTTT,CASSLGSEGWSFKSTEAFF
-,TRBV9,TRBJ1-3,TRBD1,TGTGCCAGCAGCGTGGCGGTAACAGGGGGTAAAAACACCATATATTTT,CASSVAVTGGKNTIYF
-,TRBV4-2,TRBJ2-3,TRBD2,TGTGCCAGCAGCCAAGAAGTAGACGTAGCGGGCCTTTGGTACGCCACAGATACGCAGTATTTT,CASSQEVDVAGLWYATDTQYF
-,TRBV19,TRBJ2-5,TRBD2,TGTGCCAGTAGTCTACTAGCGGGGGTAGAAGAGACCCAGTACTTC,CASSLLAGVEETQYF
-,TRBV11-2,TRBJ2-7,-,TGTGCCAGCGCCCCTAGCGTGGGGGCCCCCTCCTACGAGCAGTACTTC,CASAPSVGAPSYEQYF
-,TRBV18,TRBJ2-7,TRBD2,TGTGCCAGCTCACCACCGGGACTAGCGGATAGCTCCTACGAGCAGTACTTC,CASSPPGLADSSYEQYF
-,TRBV5-1,TRBJ2-5,TRBD2,TGCGCCAGCAGCTTGGCCTTGGCTAGCGGGAGTGGAGAGACCCAGTACTTC,CASSLALASGSGETQYF
once,TRBV6-5,TRBJ2-1,TRBD1,TGTGCCAGCAGTTTCCGGACCGGGACAGCTTACAATGAGCAGTTCTTC,CASSFRTGTAYNEQFF
-,TRBV2,TRBJ1-5,TRBD1,TGTGCCAGTCGGACAGGGGAATACAATCAGCCCCAGCATTTT,CASRTGEYNQPQHF
-,TRBV7-2,TRBJ2-7,-,TGTGCCAGCAGCCCCTGGGGAGCCTACGAGCAGTACTTC,CASSPWGAYEQYF
-,TRBV7-6,TRBJ1-5,-,TGTGCCAGCAGCCCAGGGCTGGATCAGCCCCAGCATTTT,CASSPGLDQPQHF
-,TRBV6-6,TRBJ2-1,TRBD2,TGTGCCAGCAGTAATCTAGCGGGGGACTACAATGAGCAGTTCTTC,CASSNLAGDYNEQFF
-,TRBV10-3,TRBJ2-1,-,TGTGCCACTGGACTACGCTTTGCTGAGCAGTTCTTC,CATGLRFAEQFF
-,TRBV19,TRBJ2-7,TRBD2,TGTGCCAGTAGTCCGGACGGCGGGAGCTCCTACGAGCAGTACTTC,CASSPDGGSSYEQYF
-,TRBV18,TRBJ1-2,-,TGTGCCAGCTCACCAGGGCAGCTCTATGGCTACACCTTC,CASSPGQLYGYTF
-,TRBV19,TRBJ2-7,-,TGTGCCACCGCTGGGGGGACACCCTACGAGCAGTACTTC,CATAGGTPYEQYF
once,TRBV5-1,TRBJ2-7,-,TGCGCCAGCAGCTATGACCCCCGCGGCTCCTACGAGCAGTACTTC,CASSYDPRGSYEQYF
-,TRBV19,TRBJ1-5,-,TGTGCCAGTAGCAGGGACATGGATAGCAATCAGCCCCAGCATTTT,CASSRDMDSNQPQHF
-,TRBV28,TRBJ1-4,-,TGTGCCAGCAGGACAGGTGGGACTAATGAAAAACTGTTTTTT,CASRTGGTNEKLFF
-,TRBV5-8,TRBJ2-3,TRBD1,TGTGCCAGCAGCTTGGACAGGGGAAATGCGGCAGATACGCAGTATTTT,CASSLDRGNAADTQYF
once,TRBV6-5,TRBJ1-2,TRBD1,TGTGCCAGCAGTTACACAGGGACAGGGGGTAGCTATGGCTACACCTTC,CASSYTGTGGSYGYTF
-,TRBV10-2,TRBJ2-5,TRBD2,TGCGCCAGCAGTGAGTCACGGACTAGCGGGGCCGTTTTGTACCAAGAGACCCAGTACTTC,CASSESRTSGAVLYQETQYF
-,TRBV7-9,TRBJ2-7,-,TGTGCCAGCAGCTGGGGGATGCGATCCTACGAGCAGTACTTC,CASSWGMRSYEQYF
-,TRBV6-1,TRBJ2-2,TRBD1,TGTGCCAGCAGTTGGACAGGAGCGAACACCGGGGAGCTGTTTTTT,CASSWTGANTGELFF
-,TRBV7-8,TRBJ1-4,-,TGTGCCAGCAGCTTAAGTTCGGGGGGCACCGGGGAACTGTTTTTT,CASSLSSGGTGELFF
-,TRBV30,TRBJ2-4,TRBD2,TGTGCCTGGAGTGTACAGCGGGGGATCAAAAACATTCAGTACTTC,CAWSVQRGIKNIQYF
once,TRBV4-3,TRBJ2-7,TRBD1,TGCGCCAGCAGCCAACAGACAGGGTCGAGCTCCTACGAGCAGTACTTC,CASSQQTGSSSYEQYF
-,TRBV5-8,TRBJ2-7,-,TGTGCCAGCAGCTTGCTTCTGGGTAGCGGAGCCCCCGACTTC,CASSLLLGSGAPDF
-,TRBV5-4,TRBJ1-6,-,TGTGCCAGCAGCTTGTATCCGGACTATAATTCACCCCTCCACTTT,CASSLYPDYNSPLHF
-,TRBV5-1,TRBJ2-1,-,TGCGCCAGCAGTTTCCGCGTGGGGGAGACGTCCGGTGAGCAGTTCTTC,CASSFRVGETSGEQFF
few,TRBV25-1,TRBJ2-2,TRBD1,TGTGCCAGCACCCCCCCAGGGACAGCGAACACCGGGGAGCTGTTTTTT,CASTPPGTANTGELFF
-,TRBV14,TRBJ1-1,TRBD1,TGTGCCAGCAGCCGCGACAGGGTGCGAGCTTTCTTT,CASSRDRVRAFF
once,TRBV5-4,TRBJ2-1,-,TGTGCCAGCAGCTTGGGGCGGGGCGATGAGCAGTTCTTC,CASSLGRGDEQFF
-,TRBV6-6,TRBJ2-3,TRBD2,TGTGCCAGCAGTTACGGGACTAGCGGAGATACGCAGTATTTT,CASSYGTSGDTQYF
-,TRBV7-9,TRBJ2-7,-,TGTGCCAGCAGCGATGCCTACGAGCAGTACTTC,CASSDAYEQYF
-,TRBV4-1,TRBJ1-2,TRBD1,TGCGCCAGCAGCCCCGGACAGGGGGCTATCTATGGCTACACCTTC,CASSPGQGAIYGYTF
-,TRBV29-1,TRBJ1-4,TRBD1,TGCAGCCACGCATTACAGGGGATTAATGAAAAACTGTTTTTT,CSHALQGINEKLFF
-,TRBV5-6,TRBJ1-2,-,TGTGCCAGCAGCTTTCTGGAGGGGAAGAACTATGGCTACACCTTC,CASSFLEGKNYGYTF
-,TRBV27,TRBJ2-7,TRBD2,TGTGCCAGCAGTACTAGCGACCTCTACCCCGAGCAGTACTTC,CASSTSDLYPEQYF
-,TRBV19,TRBJ1-5,-,TGTGCCAGTAGTATCCAACAGGGATCGAGTACTAGGGGGCAGCCCCAGCATTTT,CASSIQQGSSTRGQPQHF
-,TRBV19,TRBJ1-1,-,TGTGCCAGTAGCCGGGCCCTGAACACTGAAGCTTTCTTT,CASSRALNTEAFF
once,TRBV10-2,TRBJ1-5,TRBD1,TGCGCCAGCAGTTATACAGGGGGCGCTGATCAGCCCCAGCATTTT,CASSYTGGADQPQHF
-,TRBV7-6,TRBJ2-7,TRBD1,TGTGCCAGCAGCTTAGGGGACAGGGGGGCCCTCTACGAGCAGTACTTC,CASSLGDRGALYEQYF
-,TRBV5-1,TRBJ2-5,TRBD2,TGCGCCAGCACCCGGCGACTAGCGGGGGGGCCGGTAGAAGGAGAGACCCAGTACTTC,CASTRRLAGGPVEGETQYF
once,TRBV6-5,TRBJ1-2,TRBD1,TGTGCCAGCAGTTACTGGCAGGGGGACTATGGCTACACCTTC,CASSYWQGDYGYTF
-,TRBV5-1,TRBJ2-5,-,TGCGCCAGCAGCTTGGGGCACACCAGGGAGACCCAGTACTTC,CASSLGHTRETQYF
-,TRBV2,TRBJ2-5,TRBD1,TGTGCCAGCAGTGCAGGGGGCTTCCAAGAGACCCAGTACTTC,CASSAGGFQETQYF
-,TRBV5-6,TRBJ1-2,-,TGTGCCAGCAGCGACCCGCGGAGGTTTGGGGATGGCTACACCTTC,CASSDPRRFGDGYTF
-,TRBV18,TRBJ1-2,TRBD1,TGTGCCAGCTCACTTGGGGACAGGCTCTATGGCTACACCTTC,CASSLGDRLYGYTF
-,TRBV7-2,TRBJ2-5,-,TGTGCCAGCAGCATAAGCTGGGGCGAGACCCAGTACTTC,CASSISWGETQYF